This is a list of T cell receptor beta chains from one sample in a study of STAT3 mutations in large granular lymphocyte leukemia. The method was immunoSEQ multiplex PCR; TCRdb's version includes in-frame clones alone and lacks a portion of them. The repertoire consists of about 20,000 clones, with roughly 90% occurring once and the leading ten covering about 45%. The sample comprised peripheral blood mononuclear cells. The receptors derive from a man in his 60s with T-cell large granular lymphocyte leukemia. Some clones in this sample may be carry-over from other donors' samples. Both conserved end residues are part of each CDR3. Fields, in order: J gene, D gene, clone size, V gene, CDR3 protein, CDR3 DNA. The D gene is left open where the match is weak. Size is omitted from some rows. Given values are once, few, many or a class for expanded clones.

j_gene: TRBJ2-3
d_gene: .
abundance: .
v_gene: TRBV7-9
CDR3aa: CASTRDGGTDTQYF
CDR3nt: TGTGCCAGCACCCGGGACGGTGGCACAGATACGCAGTATTTT

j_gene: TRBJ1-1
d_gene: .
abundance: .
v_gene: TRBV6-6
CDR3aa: CASSSPTKGEINAFF
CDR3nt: TGTGCCAGCAGCTCCCCTACAAAGGGAGAGATTAATGCTTTCTTT

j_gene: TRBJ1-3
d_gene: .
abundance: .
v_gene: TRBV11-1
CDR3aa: CASSASSGNTIYF
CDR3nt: TGTGCCAGCAGCGCGAGCTCTGGAAACACCATATATTTT

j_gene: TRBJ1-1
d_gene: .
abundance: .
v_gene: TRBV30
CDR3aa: CAWGDIVNAEAFF
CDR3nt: TGTGCCTGGGGGGACATTGTTAATGCTGAAGCTTTCTTT

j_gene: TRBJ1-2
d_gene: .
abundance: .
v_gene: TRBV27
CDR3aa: CASSLRAGGRGYTF
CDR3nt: TGTGCCAGCAGTTTGCGCGCTGGAGGTCGCGGCTACACCTTC

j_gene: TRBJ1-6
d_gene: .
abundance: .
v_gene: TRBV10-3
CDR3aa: CAISPQGSDNSPLHF
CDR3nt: TGTGCCATCAGCCCCCAGGGATCGGATAATTCACCCCTCCACTTT

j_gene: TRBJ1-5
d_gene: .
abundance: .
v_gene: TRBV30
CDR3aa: CAWRSGYRNQPQHF
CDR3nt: TGTGCCTGGAGATCCGGGTATAGGAATCAGCCCCAGCATTTT

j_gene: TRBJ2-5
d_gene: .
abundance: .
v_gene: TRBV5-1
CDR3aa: CASSFVGPQETQYF
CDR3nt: TGCGCCAGCAGCTTCGTGGGACCCCAAGAGACCCAGTACTTC

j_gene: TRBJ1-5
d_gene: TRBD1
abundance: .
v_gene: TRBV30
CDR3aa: CAWSAQGQINQPQHF
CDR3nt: TGTGCCTGGAGTGCCCAGGGACAGATCAATCAGCCCCAGCATTTT

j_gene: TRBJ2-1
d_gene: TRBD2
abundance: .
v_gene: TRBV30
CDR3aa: CAWSHGTSGINEQFF
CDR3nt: TGTGCCTGGAGCCACGGGACTAGCGGGATCAATGAGCAGTTCTTC

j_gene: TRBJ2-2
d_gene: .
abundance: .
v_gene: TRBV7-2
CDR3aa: CASSLRVAGTPGELFF
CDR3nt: TGTGCCAGCAGCTTACGGGTCGCAGGGACCCCCGGGGAGCTGTTTTTT

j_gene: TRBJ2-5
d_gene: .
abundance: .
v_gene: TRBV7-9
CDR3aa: CASSSVEAQYF
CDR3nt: TGTGCCAGCAGCTCGGTCGAGGCCCAGTACTTC

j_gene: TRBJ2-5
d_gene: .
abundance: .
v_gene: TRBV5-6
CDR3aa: CASSFQGETQYF
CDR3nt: TGTGCCAGCAGCTTCCAAGGAGAGACCCAGTACTTC

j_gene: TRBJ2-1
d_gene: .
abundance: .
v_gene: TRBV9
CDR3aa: CASSVDVLNEQFF
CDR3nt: TGTGCCAGCAGCGTAGACGTGTTGAATGAGCAGTTCTTC

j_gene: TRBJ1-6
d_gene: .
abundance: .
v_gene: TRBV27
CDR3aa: CASRGGVSSPLHF
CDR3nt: TGTGCCAGCAGAGGGGGTGTTAGTTCACCCCTCCACTTT

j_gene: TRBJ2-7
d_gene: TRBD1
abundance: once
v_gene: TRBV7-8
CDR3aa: CASSKGQGAREQYF
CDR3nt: TGTGCCAGCAGCAAAGGACAGGGGGCGCGTGAGCAGTACTTC

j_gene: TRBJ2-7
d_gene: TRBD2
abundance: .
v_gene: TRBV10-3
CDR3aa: CAIRRLGTSASSYEQYF
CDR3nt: TGTGCCATCAGGAGGCTTGGGACTAGCGCGAGCTCCTACGAGCAGTACTTC

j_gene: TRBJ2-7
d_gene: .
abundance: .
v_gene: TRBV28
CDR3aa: CASSLLGGEQYF
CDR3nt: TGTGCCAGCAGTTTATTGGGAGGCGAGCAGTACTTC

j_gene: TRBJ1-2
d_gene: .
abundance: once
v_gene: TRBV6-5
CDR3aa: CASSYSSHYGYTF
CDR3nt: TGTGCCAGCAGTTACTCTTCTCACTATGGCTACACCTTC

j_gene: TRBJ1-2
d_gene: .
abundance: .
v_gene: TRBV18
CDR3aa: CASSPSTADYGYTF
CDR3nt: TGTGCCAGCTCACCAAGCACGGCTGACTATGGCTACACCTTC

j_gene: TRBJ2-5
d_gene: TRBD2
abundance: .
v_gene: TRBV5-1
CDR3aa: CASSLAPGGGETQYF
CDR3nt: TGCGCCAGCAGCTTGGCCCCGGGAGGGGGGGAGACCCAGTACTTC

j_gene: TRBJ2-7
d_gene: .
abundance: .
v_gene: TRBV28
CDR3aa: CASSWGWNEGSYEQYF
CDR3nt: TGTGCCAGCAGTTGGGGCTGGAACGAGGGTTCCTACGAGCAGTACTTC

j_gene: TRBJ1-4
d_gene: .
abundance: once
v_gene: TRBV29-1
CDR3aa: CSGRRGAWATNEKLFF
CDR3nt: TGCAGCGGACGCCGGGGTGCGTGGGCAACTAATGAAAAACTGTTTTTT

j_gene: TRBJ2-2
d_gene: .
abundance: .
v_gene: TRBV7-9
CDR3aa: CASSLPLGVNTGELFF
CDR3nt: TGTGCCAGCAGCTTACCCCTGGGGGTGAACACCGGGGAGCTGTTTTTT

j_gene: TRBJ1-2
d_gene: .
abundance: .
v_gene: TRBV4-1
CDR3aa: CASSPQGFLYGYTF
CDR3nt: TGCGCCAGCAGCCCTCAGGGGTTCCTTTATGGCTACACCTTC

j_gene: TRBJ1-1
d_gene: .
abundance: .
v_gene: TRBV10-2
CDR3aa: CASSEERLNTEAFF
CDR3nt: TGCGCCAGCAGTGAGGAGCGGCTCAACACTGAAGCTTTCTTT

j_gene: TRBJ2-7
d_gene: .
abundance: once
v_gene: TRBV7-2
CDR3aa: CASSPRLDTYEQYF
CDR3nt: TGTGCCAGCAGCCCTCGACTAGACACCTACGAGCAGTACTTC

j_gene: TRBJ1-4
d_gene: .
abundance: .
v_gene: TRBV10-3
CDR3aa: CAISVGTGLNSNEKLFF
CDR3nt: TGTGCCATCAGTGTGGGAACAGGTCTAAATTCTAATGAAAAACTGTTTTTT

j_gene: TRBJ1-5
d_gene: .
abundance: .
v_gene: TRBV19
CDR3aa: CASSIQGMDQPQHF
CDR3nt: TGTGCCAGTAGTATTCAGGGGATGGACCAGCCCCAGCATTTT

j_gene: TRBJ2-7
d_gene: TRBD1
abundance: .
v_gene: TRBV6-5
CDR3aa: CASRRTGSYEQYF
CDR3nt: TGTGCCAGCAGGAGGACAGGGTCCTACGAGCAGTACTTC

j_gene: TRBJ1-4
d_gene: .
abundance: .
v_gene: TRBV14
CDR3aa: CASSPLGTNEKLFF
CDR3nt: TGTGCCAGCAGCCCCTTAGGGACTAATGAAAAACTGTTTTTT

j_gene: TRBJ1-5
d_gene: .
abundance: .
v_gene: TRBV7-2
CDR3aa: CASSLARGQPQHF
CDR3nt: TGTGCCAGCAGCTTAGCGCGAGGGCAGCCCCAGCATTTT

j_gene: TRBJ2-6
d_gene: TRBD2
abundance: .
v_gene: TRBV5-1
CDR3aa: CASSLVAGGPSGANVLTF
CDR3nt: TGCGCCAGCAGCTTGGTCGCGGGAGGGCCCTCTGGGGCCAACGTCCTGACTTTC

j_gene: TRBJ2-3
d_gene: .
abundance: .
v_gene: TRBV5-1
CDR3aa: CASSLRLSEVTDTQYF
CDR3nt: TGCGCCAGCAGCTTACGACTAAGCGAAGTGACAGATACGCAGTATTTT

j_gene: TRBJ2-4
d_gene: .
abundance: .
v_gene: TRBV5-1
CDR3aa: CASSLDPGENIQYF
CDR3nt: TGCGCCAGCAGCTTGGATCCGGGAGAAAACATTCAGTACTTC

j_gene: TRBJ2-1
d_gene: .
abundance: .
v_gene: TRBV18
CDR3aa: CASSLLAGSYNEQFF
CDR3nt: TGTGCCAGCTCCCTCCTAGCAGGCTCCTACAATGAGCAGTTCTTC

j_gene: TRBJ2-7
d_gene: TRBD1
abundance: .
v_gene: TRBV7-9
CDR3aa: CASTGLPGQGGDEQYF
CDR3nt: TGTGCCAGCACGGGCCTCCCGGGACAGGGGGGAGACGAGCAGTACTTC